This T cell receptor beta chain derives from a study of blood T cell repertoires in COVID-19 (dated by TCRdb to the early 2020s). The study in broad terms: Samples from collaborators originated in the United States, Italy and Spain and spanned both the acute and convalescent phases of COVID-19. The material from the prospective study consisted of cDNA or gDNA derived from T cells, B-cell-depleted T cells, or PBMCs. Subjects who had been exposed to COVID-19, were actively infected with it, or had recovered from it provided the deeply sampled blood TCRbeta repertoires that made up the dataset. A freely available public database, intended as a resource for researchers studying the immune response to SARS-CoV-2, is where the repertoires were released. The samples were drawn from the first 160 participants of the ongoing ImmuneRACE study and from 950 to 1,500 subjects provided by 6 global collaborators. A de-identified subject ID, COVID-19 status, age in years and sex were almost always included in the sample metadata. Where HLA class I and class II types were available, the types were taken from metadata supplied by the sample provider, not from assay-based typing. Overall study outcomes, separate from this receptor: Clinical and demographic metadata were provided uncurated, with the amount varying by source and participant.

The immunoSEQ Assay, a bias-controlled multiplex PCR, was used to amplify TCRbeta CDR3 regions from genomic DNA. The original pipeline was this. The number of nucleated cells in each sample was estimated from the amplification of reference gene primers within the assay. To quantify the absolute abundance of each unique TCRbeta CDR3 rearrangement, sequence reads were collapsed and filtered. For each sample, productive Simpson clonality was calculated as the square root of Simpson's diversity index across productive rearrangements. This is the immuneACCESS table as TCRdb keeps it, with only in-frame sequences that have V and J called. A part of the clones is gone; compared with another copy, unresolved V genes explain less than half, and the rest is unexplained. V and J calls and clone size are those listed in that table; D and trimming were worked out from the DNA. The sample table holds approximately 490,000 clones, of which about 88% were seen once. Of the sample, just over 8% falls within the top ten clones.

Regarding this clone: Its antigen remains unidentified. Base qualities are not at hand, and no much larger clone is one base apart.

Counted from cysteine to phenylalanine, this CDR3 has 12 amino acids. The kept DNA is CDR3 alone, 36 bases in frame from the first base. Relative to germline, V is 3 bases shorter and J is 9 bases shorter, with 11 bases between their ends. Participants in the prospective study were aged 18 to 89 years, lived in 24 United States geographic areas, and enrolled through a virtual design. In the prospective study, cohorts were assigned on the basis of participant-reported clinical history obtained from a screening survey and a study questionnaire. Recovered participants in ImmuneRACE Cohort 3 were defined as having two consecutive negative NP/OP PCR tests, clearance from a healthcare professional, or resolution of symptoms. In the prospective study, whole blood, serum and a nasopharyngeal or oropharyngeal swab were collected from each participant by mobile phlebotomists. Prospective study participants could optionally give additional blood draws and questionnaires over a roughly 2-month period. Prospective study blood samples were shipped either frozen or at room temperature before DNA extraction.

Sequencing used PBMCs or T cells enriched from blood (not recorded which). The clonotype was recovered from a woman aged 55-69 years who had recovered from COVID-19. The chain was built from TRBV12-3 or TRBV12-4 and TRBJ2-5; the D gene is not confidently resolved. For the CDR3, the sequence is CASSLSQLSQYF. The nucleotide sequence reads TGTGCCAGCAGTTTGTCACAATTGTCCCAGTACTTC.